One sample yielded the 27 T cell receptor beta chains listed below, sequenced in a study of cytomegalovirus exposure and HLA in healthy donors. PCR amplification relied on 60 Vbeta primers (plus 13 Jbeta primers). The method was immunoSEQ multiplex PCR; TCRdb's version includes in-frame clones alone and lacks a portion of them. In total, the table holds roughly 35,000 clones. Sequencing input: PBMCs. These receptors came from a woman aged 40 to 50 in good health and CMV-seropositive.

This rearrangement joins TRBV7-2 to TRBJ2-6; no reliable D call. V shed 9 bases and J shed 1 base, with 10 bases lying between them. The CDR3 is made up of 14 amino acids. The germline V gene encodes CDR1 SGHTA and CDR2 FQGNSA. CDR3 protein: CASTPGSGANVLTF. The CDR3 nucleotides are TGTGCCAGTACCCCCGGGTCTGGGGCCAACGTCCTGACTTTC.

The genes are TRBV10-3 and TRBJ1-2; D gene unclear. The CDR3 is made up of 12 amino acids. Looked up from germline, CDR1 is ENHRY and CDR2 is SYGVKD. Trimming shortened V by 10 bases and J by 4 bases, and 13 bases separated the two germline ends. This CDR3 reads CATQSVGYGYTF. As DNA, the CDR3 is TGTGCCACCCAGAGCGTGGGCTATGGCTACACCTTC.

The genes are TRBV2 and TRBJ2-5; the match to TRBD2 covers 13 bases. Germline CDR1 and CDR2: SNHLY and FYNNEI. The CDR3 loop spans 15 amino acids. V shed 5 bases, J shed 5 bases, and the junction held 5 bases outside the gene matches. The CDR3: CASSSGLAGWETQYF. The CDR3 DNA reads TGTGCCAGCAGTTCGGGACTAGCGGGATGGGAGACCCAGTACTTC.

The chain is built from TRBV30 and TRBJ1-2; TRBD1 is a possible D gene (5 bases). Germline loops: CDR1 GTSNPN, CDR2 SVGIG (reference sequence). The CDR3 loop spans 12 amino acids. V lost 3 bases and J 6 bases, leaving 11 bases between the germline ends. The CDR3 here is CAWRQGLDGYTF. The CDR3 DNA reads as TGTGCCTGGAGGCAGGGTCTGGATGGCTACACCTTC.

This rearrangement joins TRBV28 to TRBJ1-1; no reliable D call. Germline lookup yields CDR1 MDHEN and CDR2 SYDVKM. Trimming pared 4 bases from V and 0 bases from J, leaving 12 bases between. The CDR3 sequence is 15 residues long. The CDR3: CASSSAGILNTEAFF. The CDR3 bases are TGTGCCAGCAGTTCCGCCGGGATATTGAACACTGAAGCTTTCTTT.

The genes are TRBV30 and TRBJ1-1; D gene uncertain. CDR1 GTSNPN and CDR2 SVGIG come from the germline V gene (reference sequence). The CDR3 is 14 amino acids. The V end lost 5 bases, the J end lost 4 bases, and 17 bases lay between the germline ends. CDR3 DNA: TGTGCCTGGTCCCTACGAACAGCGGGCACTGAAGCTTTCTTT. It encodes CAWSLRTAGTEAFF. Drawing the rest from reference TRBV30 and TRBJ1-1, the complete variable domain is SQTIHQWPATLVQPVGSPLSLECTVEGTSNPNLYWYRQAAGRGLQLLFYSVGIGQISSEVPQNLSASRPQDRQFILSSKKLLLSDSGFYLCAWSLRTAGTEAFFGQGTRLTVV.

The chain uses TRBV27 and TRBJ2-1; TRBD2 matches 10 bases. This CDR3 has 15 amino acids. V lost 3 bases to trimming and J lost 9 bases; unmatched junction nucleotides: 8. Germline CDR1 is MNHEY and CDR2 is SMNVEV (reference sequence). As DNA, the CDR3 is TGTGCCAGCAGTTTTAAAGCGGGAGGGCCGGGTGAGCAGTTCTTC. Translation gives CASSFKAGGPGEQFF.

This chain links TRBV20-1 with TRBJ2-5, with D perhaps TRBD1 (6 bases). The germline gives CDR1 DFQATT, CDR2 SNEGSKA (reference sequence). The CDR3 length is 11 residues. V lost 5 bases and J lost 4, with 8 bases in between. The CDR3 nucleotides read TGCAGTGCTCGCAGGGGAGAGACCCAGTACTTC. This sequence encodes CSARRGETQYF.

CDR3 protein: CAWSVRQAQYF. Here the CDR3 DNA reads TGTGCCTGGAGTGTCCGACAGGCGCAGTATTTT. The gene calls are TRBV30 and TRBJ2-3; a weak D match, TRBD1 (6 bases). V was pared by 0 bases and J by 10 bases, with 8 bases between. The CDR3 spans 11 residues. In germline, CDR1 is GTSNPN, CDR2 SVGIG (reference sequence).

J is TRBJ2-5 and V is TRBV7-2, with a tentative D call TRBD1 (5 bases). Trimming left V 2 bases short and J 11 bases short, with 15 bases between. The CDR3 contains 13 residues. Germline loops: CDR1 SGHTA, CDR2 FQGNSA. The DNA of the CDR3 is TGTGCCAGCAGCTTAAATTCAGGGATCCCTCAGTACTTC. Protein sequence: CASSLNSGIPQYF.

The chain uses TRBV5-6 and TRBJ2-7; D is unresolved. This CDR3 has 13 amino acids. V lost 0 bases and J 2 bases, leaving 6 bases between the germline ends. Germline lookup yields CDR1 SGHDT and CDR2 YYEEEE. The CDR3 nucleotides read TGTGCCAGCAGCTTGGAACTGACCTACGAGCAGTACTTC. This codes for CASSLELTYEQYF.

V is TRBV5-1 and J is TRBJ1-4; D is undetermined. The CDR3 has 15 amino acids. Germline loops: CDR1 SGHRS, CDR2 YFSETQ. V lost 0 bases to trimming and J lost 6 bases, with 12 bases between them. The CDR3 DNA is TGCGCCAGCAGCTTGGCCTTGGGCAGTCATGAAAAACTGTTTTTT. Its translation: CASSLALGSHEKLFF. Full variable domain (rest looked up from reference TRBV5-1 and TRBJ1-4): KAGVTQTPRYLIKTRGQQVTLSCSPISGHRSVSWYQQTPGQGLQFLFEYFSETQRNKGNFPGRFSGRQFSNSRSEMNVSTLELGDSALYLCASSLALGSHEKLFFGSGTQLSVL.

The chain carries TRBV18 and TRBJ2-1, with a possible D match to TRBD1 (5 bases). The CDR3 loop spans 15 amino acids. The germline V gene has CDR1 KGHSH and CDR2 LQKENI. The germline V and J ends were trimmed by 2 bases and 0 bases, with 8 bases remaining between them. The CDR3 DNA is TGTGCCAGCTCACCAGGGGCCGGCTCCTACAATGAGCAGTTCTTC. Amino acids: CASSPGAGSYNEQFF.

V usage is TRBV7-2 and J usage is TRBJ2-7; TRBD2 might be the D (6 bases). Germline CDR1 is SGHTA and CDR2 is FQGNSA. V was shortened by 5 bases and J by 0 bases, with 11 bases between the two germline ends. CDR3 length equals 14 residues. CDR3 nucleotide sequence: TGTGCCAGCAGCAAGACTAGGGCCTCCTACGAGCAGTACTTC. Amino acid sequence: CASSKTRASYEQYF.

The J gene is TRBJ2-5, the V gene TRBV6-1; D is possibly TRBD1 (5 bases). The CDR3 has 13 residues. V was clipped by 6 bases and J by 2 bases, with 10 bases between them. From germline, CDR1 is MNHNS and CDR2 SASEGT. CDR3 amino acids: CASRGAAQETQYF. The CDR3 coding sequence is TGTGCCAGCAGAGGGGCGGCACAAGAGACCCAGTACTTC.

The V gene is TRBV7-9, the J gene TRBJ1-1; D unclear. CDR1 SEHNR and CDR2 FQNEAQ come from the germline V gene (reference sequence). This CDR3 has 16 residues. Trimming shortened V by 5 bases and J by 3 bases, and 19 bases separated the two germline ends. CDR3 in amino acids: CASSPGVLITDTEAFF. The CDR3 region has the DNA TGTGCCAGCAGCCCCGGGGTCCTCATAACGGACACTGAAGCTTTCTTT.

Concerning this clone: One end of the junction is discordant with germline, which a read error may explain. The same CDR3 also results from other DNA sequences found in this sample. V and J are TRBV6-5 and TRBJ1-1, with D unclear. CDR3 length: 12 residues. CDR1 is MNHEY, CDR2 SVGAGI, per germline. The CDR3, as DNA: TGTGCCACCAGTCCTACCCGAACTGAAGCTTTCTTT. Amino acid sequence: CATSPTRTEAFF.

This chain uses TRBV7-3 with TRBJ2-1; 7 bases fit TRBD2. CDR3 length equals 14 residues. Unmatched junction bases numbered 5, after V lost 5 bases and J lost 4 bases. The germline V gene encodes CDR1 SGHTA and CDR2 FQGTGA. CDR3 protein: CASSPSGLYNEQFF. DNA for the CDR3: TGTGCCAGCAGCCCCTCGGGACTATACAATGAGCAGTTCTTC.

V and J are TRBV7-9 and TRBJ2-3, with 8 bases matching TRBD1. Germline CDR1 is SEHNR and CDR2 is FQNEAQ (reference sequence). The CDR3 totals 15 residues. V lost 6 bases to trimming and J lost 1 base; unmatched junction nucleotides: 6. This CDR3 is CASSHRGSGTDTQYF. The CDR3 DNA reads TGTGCCAGCAGTCACAGGGGGTCCGGCACAGATACGCAGTATTTT.

V gene TRBV18 combines with J gene TRBJ1-5; D is undetermined. Germline CDR1 is KGHSH and CDR2 is LQKENI. The CDR3 spans 12 residues. V dropped 2 bases and J dropped 7 bases, with 6 bases sitting between them. CDR3 DNA: TGTGCCAGCTCACCAGGGGAGCAGCCCCAGCATTTT. Protein product: CASSPGEQPQHF.

This chain joins TRBV28 and TRBJ2-7, with TRBD2 as a possible D gene (7 bases). The CDR3 is 13 amino acids. Trimming pared 6 bases from V and 3 bases from J, leaving 12 bases between. Germline V CDR1 and CDR2: MDHEN, SYDVKM. This chain's CDR3 is CASRQGGGYEQYF. For the CDR3, the DNA is TGTGCCAGCAGACAGGGAGGGGGCTACGAGCAGTACTTC.

V gene TRBV9 combines with J gene TRBJ2-7; weak D call: TRBD2 (5 bases). This CDR3 spans 12 amino acids. The germline V and J ends were trimmed by 3 bases and 5 bases, with 9 bases remaining between them. The germline CDR1 and CDR2 sequences are SGDLS and YYNGEE. The chain's CDR3 is CASSDNGNEQYF. The CDR3 nucleotides read TGTGCCAGCAGCGATAACGGGAACGAGCAGTACTTC.

As DNA, the CDR3 is TGTGCCACGAATCAGGCAGCGGGAGGGCCGAGGGAGACCCAGTACTTC. Residues: CATNQAAGGPRETQYF. The rearrangement joins TRBV4-2 to TRBJ2-5; 10 positions agree with TRBD2. Trimming cost V 10 bases and J 5 bases; bases outside gene matches: 16. CDR3 length: 16 residues. Germline lookup yields CDR1 LGHNA and CDR2 YNFKEQ.

The chain is built from TRBV29-1 and TRBJ2-7; 7 bases are a match to TRBD1. The CDR3 contains 11 residues. J lost 6 bases, V lost 3 bases, and 2 bases had no gene match. Germline V lookup: CDR1 SQVTM, CDR2 ANQGSEA. CDR3 amino acids: CSVETGLEQYF. CDR3 bases: TGCAGCGTTGAGACAGGGCTCGAGCAGTACTTC.

This chain joins TRBV4-3 and TRBJ2-3; 7 bases are shared with TRBD2. Germline values: CDR1 LGHNA, CDR2 YSLEER. V shed 2 bases, J shed 3 bases, and the junction held 8 bases outside the gene matches. This CDR3 spans 16 amino acids. The CDR3 nucleotides are TGCGCCAGCAGCCAATACGGGGGGAGTGAGACAGATACGCAGTATTTT. Translated, it gives CASSQYGGSETDTQYF.

The chain links TRBV29-1 to TRBJ2-1; D ambiguous. In germline, CDR1 is SQVTM, CDR2 ANQGSEA. The CDR3 has 14 residues. V lost 4 bases and J 3 bases, leaving 13 bases between the germline ends. The CDR3 DNA sequence: TGCAGCGTTGGAGCGAAGTTGAGCTACAATGAGCAGTTCTTC. Its translation: CSVGAKLSYNEQFF.

The V and J genes are TRBV5-6 and TRBJ1-2; a possible D gene is TRBD1 (5 bases). CDR1 SGHDT and CDR2 YYEEEE come from the germline V gene. V was trimmed by 4 bases and J by 5 bases, leaving 12 bases between them. The CDR3 covers 13 residues. CDR3 coding DNA: TGTGCCAGCAGCAGCGGGACGGAGTATGGCTACACCTTC. It yields the protein CASSSGTEYGYTF. Full variable domain (missing parts from reference TRBV5-6 and TRBJ1-2): DAGVTQSPTHLIKTRGQQVTLRCSPKSGHDTVSWYQQALGQGPQFIFQYYEEEERQRGNFPDRFSGHQFPNYSSELNVNALLLGDSALYLCASSSGTEYGYTFGSGTRLTVV.